The 12 T cell receptor beta chains below all came from one sample that was sequenced in a study of OX40 agonist ivuxolimab in advanced cancers. Produced via immunoSEQ multiplex PCR; TCRdb's table is partial and in-frame only. This sample has more than 70,000 clones, with just over 90% found just once. This specimen consisted of CD4+ or CD8+ T cells sorted from blood, obtained in a trial of the OX40 agonist ivuxolimab. Source of these receptors: an adult with an advanced solid tumor such as melanoma, head and neck, liver or kidney cancer.

The CDR3 coding sequence is TGTGCCAGCAGCCAAGCTTCCCCGGGACACCTGTCCTACGAGCAGTACTTC. Amino acids: CASSQASPGHLSYEQYF. The chain links TRBV14 to TRBJ2-7; TRBD1 might be the D (6 bases). The germline gives CDR1 SGHDN, CDR2 FVKESK. V was pared by 1 base and J by 1 base, with 17 bases between. The CDR3 contains 17 residues.

This chain links TRBV19 with TRBJ2-1, with TRBD2 matching 7 bases. Germline assignment: CDR1 LNHDA and CDR2 SQIVND (reference sequence). The CDR3 spans 12 residues. Losses at the gene ends were 4 bases for V and 8 bases for J; bases not matched to a gene: 2. The CDR3 sequence: CASSRLADEQFF. The CDR3 DNA sequence: TGTGCCAGTAGTAGGCTAGCGGATGAGCAGTTCTTC.

Here the CDR3 reads CASSYRPNTEAFF. DNA of the CDR3: TGTGCCAGCAGTTACCGACCGAACACTGAAGCTTTCTTT. The rearrangement joins TRBV27 to TRBJ1-1; unclear D gene. From germline, CDR1 is MNHEY and CDR2 SMNVEV (reference sequence). V lost 4 bases, J lost 1 base, and 7 bases lay in between. The CDR3 totals 13 residues.

The chain employs TRBV4-1 and TRBJ2-7; 9 bases fit TRBD2. The V gene end was trimmed by 1 base and the J gene end by 1 base; junction bases not matched to a gene: 2. This CDR3 has 15 residues. The V gene's germline CDR1 is MGHRA and CDR2 YSYEKL. CDR3 sequence: CASSQVTSGSYEQYF. CDR3 in DNA: TGCGCCAGCAGCCAAGTTACTAGCGGGTCCTACGAGCAGTACTTC.

The chain carries TRBV6-5 and TRBJ2-6; no clear D gene. The germline V gene has CDR1 MNHEY and CDR2 SVGAGI. There are 14 residues in the CDR3. V dropped 4 bases and J dropped 6 bases, with 10 bases sitting between them. The chain's CDR3 is CASSFGPVANVLTF. For the CDR3, the DNA is TGTGCCAGCAGTTTTGGGCCGGTGGCCAACGTCCTGACTTTC.

This chain uses TRBV5-6 with TRBJ1-1, with no clear D. The CDR3 extends over 13 amino acids. Trimming pared 0 bases from V and 6 bases from J, leaving 9 bases between. Germline CDR1 SGHDT, CDR2 YYEEEE. As DNA, the CDR3 is TGTGCCAGCAGCTTGGCCGGAGCAGCTGAAGCTTTCTTT. It encodes CASSLAGAAEAFF.

This chain links TRBV28 with TRBJ2-7, with TRBD2 identical over 8 bases. Per germline, CDR1 MDHEN and CDR2 SYDVKM. The CDR3 covers 15 residues. The J segment lost 3 bases and the V segment lost 2 bases, leaving 6 bases of the junction unmatched. The CDR3 DNA reads TGTGCCAGCAGTTTAGTGCGGGAGGTGGGCTACGAGCAGTACTTC. Amino acid sequence: CASSLVREVGYEQYF.

The table lists this clone with a count of one. The chain carries TRBV29-1 and TRBJ1-2, with 10 bases aligning to TRBD1. The CDR3 is 13 residues long. The V gene's germline CDR1 is SQVTM and CDR2 ANQGSEA. Trimming cost V 7 bases and J 3 bases; bases outside gene matches: 5. The CDR3 DNA sequence: TGCAGCGGTCTCGACAGGGGGCACTATGGCTACACCTTC. It is translated as CSGLDRGHYGYTF.

This clone was counted once. The chain combines TRBV4-2 with TRBJ2-3; 8 bases are shared with TRBD2. This CDR3 comprises 19 residues. V gave up 3 bases and J gave up 2 bases; unmatched junction bases: 16. From germline, CDR1 is LGHNA and CDR2 YNFKEQ. CDR3 DNA sequence: TGTGCCAGCAGCCAGTCGCTAGCGGGCCCCGGAGGGCCCACAGATACGCAGTATTTT. As protein: CASSQSLAGPGGPTDTQYF.

The CDR3 protein is CASSYSLGSTEAFF. Written as DNA, the CDR3 is TGTGCCAGCAGTTACTCCCTGGGGAGCACTGAAGCTTTCTTT. This rearrangement joins TRBV6-5 to TRBJ1-1; the D is unclear. CDR3 length: 14 amino acids. The ends were cut back, 0 bases at V and 4 bases at J, with 9 bases in the middle. The germline V gene encodes CDR1 MNHEY and CDR2 SVGAGI.

This clone has only one observation. The chain links TRBV4-3 to TRBJ2-3; D might be TRBD1 or TRBD2, each matching 6 bases. V was pared by 0 bases and J by 6 bases, with 16 bases between. This CDR3 has 16 residues. Germline assignment: CDR1 LGHNA and CDR2 YSLEER. CDR3 amino acids: CASSQDWGDMGDTQYF. Written as DNA, the CDR3 is TGCGCCAGCAGCCAAGATTGGGGGGACATGGGGGATACGCAGTATTTT.

The V and J genes are TRBV15 and TRBJ2-2; D is possibly TRBD1 (6 bases). This CDR3 is 14 amino acids long. Germline CDR1 and CDR2: LNHNV and YYDKDF (reference sequence). The germline V and J ends were trimmed by 4 bases and 9 bases, with 15 bases remaining between them. The CDR3 DNA reads as TGTGCCACCAGCAAAAGGTCAGGGGCCCGGGAGCTGTTTTTT. Translating gives CATSKRSGARELFF.